Shown below are 17 T cell receptor beta chains from a single sample sequenced in a study of response to subunit inactivated influenza vaccine. TCRdb reprocessed the RT-PCR reads via MiXCR and lists one record per CDR3 protein. The sample contains 800,000 or so distinct CDR3 sequences, about 20% of which appear only once. Sequenced material: PBMCs from blood, taken about 5 days after vaccination. The receptors originated from a man aged 45-65 years who received an inactivated influenza vaccine.

This clonotype occurred a few times. The rearrangement uses TRBV7-6 and TRBJ2-2, with 10 bases identical to TRBD1. CDR3 size: 16 residues. The trim removed 3 bases at V and 4 bases at J, leaving 5 bases unmatched. CDR1 is SGHVS, CDR2 FNYEAQ, per germline. CDR3 amino acids: CASSFGTGVLTGELFF. CDR3 DNA: TGTGCCAGCAGCTTTGGGACAGGGGTCCTCACCGGGGAGCTGTTTTTT.

The chain employs TRBV7-9 and TRBJ2-1; D is perhaps TRBD2 (7 bases). The length of the CDR3 is 12 residues. V dropped 7 bases and J dropped 9 bases, with 13 bases sitting between them. The germline V gene has CDR1 SEHNR and CDR2 FQNEAQ (reference sequence). The CDR3 DNA reads as TGTGCCAGCAACTTGGGGGGGGCTGAGCAGTTCTTC. As protein: CASNLGGAEQFF.

This clonotype was counted between two and nine times. This rearrangement joins TRBV7-2 to TRBJ2-2; no definite D call. This CDR3 is built from 13 residues. In germline, CDR1 is SGHTA, CDR2 FQGNSA. V lost 9 bases and J 0 bases, leaving 8 bases between the germline ends. This chain's CDR3 is CARGSSNTGELFF. In DNA, the CDR3 is TGTGCCAGGGGGTCTTCGAACACCGGGGAGCTGTTTTTT.

The sample holds a few counts of this clonotype. The chain couples TRBV7-6 to TRBJ1-1; the D gene is possibly TRBD1 (5 bases). The V gene's germline CDR1 is SGHVS and CDR2 FNYEAQ. The CDR3 spans 15 residues. The V end lost 1 base, the J end lost 1 base, and 10 bases lay between the germline ends. The CDR3 coding sequence is TGTGCCAGCAGCTTAGTTCGGGACGGGAACACTGAAGCTTTCTTT. This encodes CASSLVRDGNTEAFF.

This chain connects TRBV7-2 to TRBJ2-7; D not certain. V was shortened by 6 bases and J by 7 bases, with 10 bases between the two germline ends. The germline gives CDR1 SGHTA, CDR2 FQGNSA. The CDR3 spans 11 residues. CDR3 nucleotide sequence: TGTGCCAGCAGTCATCTAAGGGAGCAGTACTTC. This sequence encodes CASSHLREQYF.

V usage is TRBV5-5 and J usage is TRBJ2-5; D not certain. This CDR3 has 15 residues. Germline lookup yields CDR1 SGHKS and CDR2 YYEKEE (reference sequence). Trimming took off 1 base at V and 7 bases at J, with 17 bases between the two ends. The CDR3 nucleotides read TGTGCCAGCAGCTTGCTAGAAGGGCCCGTCGGGACCCAGTACTTC. It specifies CASSLLEGPVGTQYF.

This clonotype was detected a few times. J is TRBJ1-1 and V is TRBV12-3 or TRBV12-4; possible D gene TRBD1, 6 bases. The CDR3 consists of 13 residues. V lost 6 bases and J lost 7, with 15 bases in between. CDR3 sequence (DNA): TGTGCCAGCAGCCAGTTACAGGGCGGTGAAGCTTTCTTT. Translating gives CASSQLQGGEAFF.

The V gene is TRBV7-2, the J gene TRBJ1-6, with a possible D match to TRBD1 (5 bases). V lost 2 bases and J 12 bases, leaving 8 bases between the germline ends. This CDR3 has 12 residues. From germline, CDR1 is SGHTA and CDR2 FQGNSA. The CDR3 DNA is TGTGCCAGCAGCTTAATGGGGGGACCCCTCCACTTT. Protein sequence: CASSLMGGPLHF.

The chain couples TRBV14 to TRBJ2-2; D might be TRBD2 (6 bases). The CDR3 sequence is 15 residues long. V gave up 4 bases and J gave up 4 bases, with 13 bases separating them. The germline CDR1 and CDR2 sequences are SGHDN and FVKESK. In DNA, the CDR3 is TGTGCCAGCAGCCGGATGACTAGTTCCACCGGGGAGCTGTTTTTT. This translates into CASSRMTSSTGELFF.

This clonotype was recorded a few times. The chain recombines TRBV28 with TRBJ2-7; 8 nucleotides line up with TRBD1. With V trimmed by 3 bases and J by 0 bases, 4 bases remained unmatched. There are 15 residues in the CDR3. The germline CDR1 and CDR2 sequences are MDHEN and SYDVKM. In DNA, the CDR3 is TGTGCCAGCAGTTTCCCCGACAGGGGCTCCTACGAGCAGTACTTC. Residues: CASSFPDRGSYEQYF.

V and J are TRBV15 and TRBJ2-5, with D perhaps being TRBD1 or TRBD2 (5 bases each). The CDR3 is made up of 12 amino acids. Germline-derived CDR1 and CDR2 are LNHNV and YYDKDF (reference sequence). Deletions cut 6 bases from V and 5 bases from J, with 10 bases between. CDR3 sequence (DNA): TGTGCCACCAGTACGGGGCTGGAGACCCAGTACTTC. This encodes CATSTGLETQYF. The variable domain in full, with the rest retrieved from reference TRBV15 and TRBJ2-5, is DAMVIQNPRYQVTQFGKPVTLSCSQTLNHNVMYWYQQKSSQAPKLLFHYYDKDFNNEADTPDNFQSRRPNTSFCFLDIRSPGLGDTAMYLCATSTGLETQYFGPGTRLLVL.

This CDR3 is CASRGTGISNQPQHF. CDR3 in DNA: TGTGCCAGCAGGGGGACAGGGATTAGCAATCAGCCCCAGCATTTT. J is TRBJ1-5 and V is TRBV28, with 9 bases matching TRBD1. Germline CDR1 is MDHEN and CDR2 is SYDVKM. The CDR3 is 15 amino acids. Losses at the gene ends were 6 bases for V and 0 bases for J; bases not matched to a gene: 3.

The V and J genes are TRBV20-1 and TRBJ1-1; tentative D call: TRBD1 (6 bases). The CDR3 contains 13 residues. V shed 6 bases and J shed 0 bases, with 11 bases lying between them. Germline assignment: CDR1 DFQATT and CDR2 SNEGSKA (reference sequence). CDR3 DNA: TGCAGTGCAAACAGGGCTTTGAACACTGAAGCTTTCTTT. Its translation is CSANRALNTEAFF.

This clonotype turned up a few times. This chain joins TRBV6-1 and TRBJ2-7, with D perhaps TRBD2 (5 bases). V was shortened by 6 bases and J by 6 bases, with 21 bases between the two germline ends. The length of the CDR3 is 15 residues. Per the germline V gene, CDR1 is MNHNS and CDR2 is SASEGT. This CDR3 reads CASRNILREDGEQYF. As DNA, the CDR3 is TGTGCCAGCAGGAACATCCTCCGGGAAGATGGCGAGCAGTACTTC.

This clonotype showed up just a few times. The chain is built from TRBV29-1 and TRBJ1-5, with D perhaps matching TRBD1 (6 bases). With 6 bases removed from V and 9 bases from J, the gap between germline ends came to 15 bases. CDR1 SQVTM and CDR2 ANQGSEA come from the germline V gene. The CDR3 spans 12 residues. The CDR3 is CSVGGGAGPQHF. The CDR3 nucleotides are TGCAGCGTGGGAGGGGGGGCCGGGCCCCAGCATTTT.

The chain employs TRBV28 and TRBJ2-5; no clear D gene. V was shortened by 8 bases and J by 5 bases, with 12 bases between the two germline ends. The CDR3 length is 12 residues. Germline-derived CDR1 and CDR2 are MDHEN and SYDVKM. CDR3 residues: CASAARLETQYF. Written as DNA, the CDR3 is TGTGCCAGCGCCGCCAGGTTGGAGACCCAGTACTTC.

This clonotype was seen only a few times. The CDR3 spells CASSGDRLGTGELFF. In nucleotides, the CDR3 is TGCGCCAGCAGCGGGGACCGCCTCGGGACCGGGGAGCTGTTTTTT. The chain employs TRBV5-1 and TRBJ2-2, with D perhaps matching TRBD1 or TRBD2 (5 bases each). Germline V gene lookup returns CDR1 SGHRS and CDR2 YFSETQ. The CDR3 extends over 15 amino acids. Trimming left V 4 bases short and J 5 bases short, with 15 bases between. The variable domain in full, completed from reference TRBV5-1 and TRBJ2-2, reads KAGVTQTPRYLIKTRGQQVTLSCSPISGHRSVSWYQQTPGQGLQFLFEYFSETQRNKGNFPGRFSGRQFSNSRSEMNVSTLELGDSALYLCASSGDRLGTGELFFGEGSRLTVL.